One sample yielded the 16 T cell receptor beta chains listed below, sequenced in a study of cytomegalovirus exposure and HLA in healthy donors. TCRdb keeps only in-frame clones here, not all; method: immunoSEQ multiplex PCR. Of fewer than 300,000 clones in the sample, approximately 87% were seen once. Sequencing used PBMCs. The receptors were sampled from a woman aged 18-29 years in good health and CMV-seronegative.

CDR3: CASSYPPGQEETQYF. The CDR3 nucleotides read TGTGCCAGCAGTTACCCACCGGGACAGGAAGAGACCCAGTACTTC. This chain joins TRBV6-6 and TRBJ2-5, with 8 bases identical to TRBD1. Looked up from germline, CDR1 is MNHNY and CDR2 is SVGAGI (reference sequence). CDR3 length equals 15 residues. Losses at the gene ends were 2 bases for V and 3 bases for J; bases not matched to a gene: 5.

This chain connects TRBV25-1 to TRBJ1-1; D is undetermined. Per the germline V gene, CDR1 is MGHDK and CDR2 is SYGVNS. Trimming removed 3 bases from V and 0 bases from J, with 5 bases in between. This CDR3 contains 13 residues. The CDR3: CASSDRLNTEAFF. The CDR3, as DNA: TGTGCCAGCAGTGACAGGCTGAACACTGAAGCTTTCTTT.

This clone was seen once. V gene TRBV7-2 combines with J gene TRBJ2-3; TRBD2 might be the D (6 bases). This CDR3 spans 15 amino acids. The germline V and J ends were trimmed by 1 base and 5 bases, with 13 bases remaining between them. Germline V gene lookup returns CDR1 SGHTA and CDR2 FQGNSA. The CDR3 here is CASSLGPLGRDTQYF. The CDR3 region has the DNA TGTGCCAGCAGCTTAGGGCCCCTCGGGAGAGATACGCAGTATTTT.

The rearrangement joins TRBV27 to TRBJ2-3, with 7 bases matching TRBD2. The germline V gene encodes CDR1 MNHEY and CDR2 SMNVEV (reference sequence). The CDR3 runs 15 residues. With V trimmed by 5 bases and J by 5 bases, 10 bases remained unmatched. The CDR3 sequence is CASSQQGGFVDTQYF. CDR3 DNA: TGTGCCAGCAGTCAGCAGGGAGGGTTTGTAGATACGCAGTATTTT.

This sequence joins TRBV27 and TRBJ2-2; a possible D gene is TRBD1 (6 bases). The germline V gene encodes CDR1 MNHEY and CDR2 SMNVEV (reference sequence). V lost 3 bases, J lost 5 bases, and 13 bases lay in between. This CDR3 is 15 amino acids long. The CDR3 bases are TGTGCCAGCAGTTTCAACCGGGACAATACCGGGGAGCTGTTTTTT. Its translation: CASSFNRDNTGELFF.

In this sample, this clone turned up once. The chain links TRBV28 to TRBJ1-2, with a possible D match to TRBD1 (5 bases). The CDR3 runs 15 residues. Trimming took 6 bases from V and 8 from J, leaving 22 bases between them. Germline lookup yields CDR1 MDHEN and CDR2 SYDVKM. CDR3 region: CASRPLERQPKGYTF. The CDR3 bases are TGTGCCAGCAGACCCCTCGAGCGACAGCCCAAGGGCTACACCTTC.

The V gene is TRBV4-3, the J gene TRBJ2-7, with D perhaps matching TRBD1 (5 bases). Trimming took off 2 bases at V and 2 bases at J, with 19 bases between the two ends. The V gene's germline CDR1 is LGHNA and CDR2 YSLEER. This CDR3 has 17 residues. The CDR3 reads CASSQTKIGKTAYEQYF. DNA of the CDR3: TGCGCCAGCAGCCAAACAAAGATTGGAAAGACAGCCTACGAGCAGTACTTC.

The chain couples TRBV9 to TRBJ2-2; D is perhaps TRBD1 (5 bases). Looked up from germline, CDR1 is SGDLS and CDR2 is YYNGEE. The length of the CDR3 is 15 residues. The V end was cut by 0 bases, the J end by 6 bases, with 12 bases between. The CDR3 nucleotides read TGTGCCAGCAGCGTAGTCCAGGGAATGTCCGGGGAGCTGTTTTTT. Encoded protein: CASSVVQGMSGELFF.

This rearrangement joins TRBV4-1 to TRBJ2-3, with D possibly being TRBD1 (7 bases). In germline, CDR1 is MGHRA, CDR2 YSYEKL. V was trimmed by 4 bases and J by 0 bases, leaving 11 bases between them. This CDR3 region has 15 residues. CDR3: CASSPRGASTDTQYF. In nucleotides, the CDR3 is TGCGCCAGCAGCCCCAGGGGGGCAAGCACAGATACGCAGTATTTT.

The rearrangement links TRBV30 to TRBJ2-1; weak D call: TRBD2 (6 bases). Germline V gene sequence: CDR1 GTSNPN, CDR2 SVGIG (reference sequence). V shed 2 bases and J shed 5 bases, with 22 bases lying between them. The length of the CDR3 is 17 residues. The CDR3 DNA follows: TGTGCCTGGAGTTCCCATCGAACTAGCCAGATTAACAATGAGCAGTTCTTC. Protein product: CAWSSHRTSQINNEQFF.

This chain connects TRBV13 to TRBJ2-2; a possible D gene is TRBD1 (6 bases). CDR3 length equals 15 residues. V was pared by 0 bases and J by 4 bases, with 9 bases between. Germline CDR1 is PRHDT and CDR2 is FYEKMQ (reference sequence). The CDR3 here is CASSLGTGRTGELFF. The CDR3 coding sequence is TGTGCCAGCAGCTTAGGCACAGGGCGCACCGGGGAGCTGTTTTTT.

This rearrangement joins TRBV27 to TRBJ2-3, with 9 positions matching TRBD2. CDR1 and CDR2 (germline): MNHEY, SMNVEV (reference sequence). Trimming removed 7 bases from V and 0 bases from J; junction bases left unmatched: 5. The CDR3 has 15 amino acids. The CDR3 region has the DNA TGTGCCAGCAACCTTAGCGGGAGAAGCACAGATACGCAGTATTTT. Its translation: CASNLSGRSTDTQYF.

This sequence joins TRBV9 and TRBJ2-5; 7 bases agree with TRBD2. From germline, CDR1 is SGDLS and CDR2 YYNGEE. The junction had 4 bases not matched to a gene; V was cut back by 1 base and J by 4 bases. The CDR3 consists of 14 residues. The CDR3 region is CASSVYQRGETQYF. In DNA, the CDR3 is TGTGCCAGCAGCGTATACCAGCGGGGAGAGACCCAGTACTTC. Looking up the rest from reference TRBV9 and TRBJ2-5 gives the full variable domain: DSGVTQTPKHLITATGQRVTLRCSPRSGDLSVYWYQQSLDQGLQFLIQYYNGEERAKGNILERFSAQQFPDLHSELNLSSLELGDSALYFCASSVYQRGETQYFGPGTRLLVL.

This clone was counted between two and nine times. The chain employs TRBV25-1 and TRBJ2-7, with 7 bases identical to TRBD1. Germline CDR1 reads MGHDK; CDR2 reads SYGVNS. CDR3 length: 17 amino acids. Trimming removed 3 bases from V and 0 bases from J; junction bases left unmatched: 11. Here the CDR3 DNA reads TGTGCCAGCAGTGACCGAGGGCCCGGGGACAGCTCCTACGAGCAGTACTTC. Translated: CASSDRGPGDSSYEQYF.

The chain joins TRBV9 to TRBJ2-1; tentative D call: TRBD2 (5 bases). Trimming cost V 4 bases and J 6 bases, with 11 bases left between them. Looked up from germline, CDR1 is SGDLS and CDR2 is YYNGEE. The CDR3 contains 13 residues. CDR3 region: CASSSGGGNEQFF. CDR3 nucleotides: TGTGCCAGCAGCTCGGGCGGAGGCAATGAGCAGTTCTTC. The whole variable domain, filled in from reference TRBV9 and TRBJ2-1, reads DSGVTQTPKHLITATGQRVTLRCSPRSGDLSVYWYQQSLDQGLQFLIQYYNGEERAKGNILERFSAQQFPDLHSELNLSSLELGDSALYFCASSSGGGNEQFFGPGTRLTVL.

V gene TRBV29-1 combines with J gene TRBJ1-6; no clear D gene. Germline loops: CDR1 SQVTM, CDR2 ANQGSEA. V shed 4 bases and J shed 5 bases, with 9 bases lying between them. The CDR3 consists of 13 residues. The CDR3 loop reads CSVAVSDNSPLHF. The CDR3 DNA reads as TGCAGCGTTGCCGTCAGTGATAATTCACCCCTCCACTTT.